This TCR beta chain was recovered during a study of naive CD8 T cells in extremely preterm neonates. Method: immunoSEQ multiplex PCR; TCRdb's copy keeps in-frame clones and lacks some. The sample has around 7,000 clones, 95% to 98% seen once; the top ten hold more than 0.3%. Germline V gene lookup returns CDR1 SNHLY and CDR2 FYNNEI. The ends were cut back, 1 base at V and 8 bases at J, with 18 bases in the middle. This CDR3 comprises 17 residues. Overall study results and limits: Term neonates about 0.4%, young children 0.03%, adults roughly 0.0095%; preterm neonates shared 2.7%. Preterm neonates had significantly lower iChao1 richness than other age groups. Preterm CDR3s were shorter than older groups', with fewer N additions and less trimming.

Per sample, roughly 19,000 to 110,000 naive CD8+ cells were sorted. In the case of this clone: The antigen is not known.

The TCR originated in a human donor in good health. The sequenced material came from naive CD8+ T cells from blood. This chain links TRBV2 with TRBJ1-6; a weak D match, TRBD1 (5 bases). The CDR3 sequence: CASSEGFEERGYSPLHF. The DNA of the CDR3 is TGTGCCAGCAGTGAAGGGTTTGAAGAAAGGGGTTATTCACCCCTCCACTTT.